This T cell receptor beta chain was identified during a study of OX40 agonist ivuxolimab in advanced cancers. CDR1 is LNHNV and CDR2 is YYDKDF in the germline V gene (reference sequence). The CDR3 consists of 16 residues. Losses at the gene ends were 2 bases for V and 2 bases for J; bases not matched to a gene: 8. Assay used: immunoSEQ multiplex PCR; TCRdb lists only in-frame clones, some missing. The table has 20,000 or so clones, around 90% seen once. This receptor was identified in an adult with an advanced solid tumor such as melanoma, head and neck, liver or kidney cancer. V gene TRBV15 combines with J gene TRBJ2-7; 8 bases line up with TRBD1. The specimen was CD4+ or CD8+ T cells sorted from blood, collected in a trial of the OX40 agonist ivuxolimab. CDR3 sequence: CATSRHTGGNTYEQYF. The DNA for the CDR3 is TGTGCCACCAGCAGACACACAGGGGGAAACACCTACGAGCAGTACTTC.